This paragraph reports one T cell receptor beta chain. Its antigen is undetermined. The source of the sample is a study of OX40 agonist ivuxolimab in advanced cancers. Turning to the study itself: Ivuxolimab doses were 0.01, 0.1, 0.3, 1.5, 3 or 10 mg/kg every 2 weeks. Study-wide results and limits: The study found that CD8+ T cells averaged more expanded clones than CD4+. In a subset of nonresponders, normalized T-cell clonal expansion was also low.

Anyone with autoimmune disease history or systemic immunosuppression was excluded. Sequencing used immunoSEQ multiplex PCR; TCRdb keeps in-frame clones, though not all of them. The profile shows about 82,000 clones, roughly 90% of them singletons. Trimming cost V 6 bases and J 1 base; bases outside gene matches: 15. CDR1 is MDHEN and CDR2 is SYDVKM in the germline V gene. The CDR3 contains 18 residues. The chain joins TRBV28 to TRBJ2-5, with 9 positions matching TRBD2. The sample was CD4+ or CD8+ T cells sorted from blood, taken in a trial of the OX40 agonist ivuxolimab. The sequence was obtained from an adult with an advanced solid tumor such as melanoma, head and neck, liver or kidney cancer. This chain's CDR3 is CASSSPRGVAGAQETQYF. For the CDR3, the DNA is TGTGCCAGCAGCTCCCCCCGAGGAGTAGCGGGGGCCCAAGAGACCCAGTACTTC. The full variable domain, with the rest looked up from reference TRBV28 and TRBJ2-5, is DVKVTQSSRYLVKRTGEKVFLECVQDMDHENMFWYRQDPGLGLRLIYFSYDVKMKEKGDIPEGYSVSREKKERFSLILESASTNQTSMYLCASSSPRGVAGAQETQYFGPGTRLLVL.